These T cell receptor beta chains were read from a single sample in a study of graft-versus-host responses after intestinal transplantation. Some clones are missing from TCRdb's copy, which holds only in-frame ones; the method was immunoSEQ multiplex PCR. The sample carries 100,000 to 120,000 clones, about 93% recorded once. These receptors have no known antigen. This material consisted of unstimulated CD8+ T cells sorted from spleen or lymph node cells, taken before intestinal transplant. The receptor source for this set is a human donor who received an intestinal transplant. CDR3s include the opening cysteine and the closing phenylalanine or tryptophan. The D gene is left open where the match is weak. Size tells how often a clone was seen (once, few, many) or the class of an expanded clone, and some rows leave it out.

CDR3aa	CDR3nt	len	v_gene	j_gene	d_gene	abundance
CASSIVRGQDQPQHF	TGTGCCAGTAGTATAGTAAGGGGGCAAGATCAGCCCCAGCATTTT	15	TRBV19	TRBJ1-5	TRBD1	NA
CASSLPYPGTDNTGELFF	TGTGCCAGCAGCTTACCTTATCCCGGGACGGATAACACCGGGGAGCTGTTTTTT	18	TRBV7-6	TRBJ2-2	NA	NA
CASSLGEAESSYNEQFF	TGTGCCAGCAGCTTAGGGGAGGCGGAAAGCTCCTACAATGAGCAGTTCTTC	17	TRBV7-2	TRBJ2-1	NA	NA
CASSYGREDYEQYF	TGTGCCAGCAGTTACGGGCGGGAGGACTACGAGCAGTACTTC	14	TRBV6-5	TRBJ2-7	TRBD2	NA
CASSYPGVTTEAFF	TGTGCCAGCAGCTATCCGGGCGTGACCACTGAAGCTTTCTTT	14	TRBV5-8	TRBJ1-1	NA	NA
CASSLGREGVTSTDTQYF	TGTGCCAGCAGTTTGGGGCGGGAGGGCGTGACTAGCACAGATACGCAGTATTTT	18	TRBV28	TRBJ2-3	TRBD2	NA
CASSLGRGGYEQYF	TGCGCCAGCAGCTTGGGCAGGGGCGGTTACGAGCAGTACTTC	14	TRBV5-1	TRBJ2-7	NA	NA
CATGTSGSINNEQFF	TGTGCCACCGGGACTAGCGGGAGTATCAACAATGAGCAGTTCTTC	15	TRBV19	TRBJ2-1	TRBD2	NA
CASSLTSVNEQFF	TGTGCCAGCAGCTTGACTAGCGTTAATGAGCAGTTCTTC	13	TRBV7-3	TRBJ2-1	TRBD2	NA
CASSPVQVAQETQYF	TGTGCCAGCAGTCCCGTTCAAGTAGCTCAAGAGACCCAGTACTTC	15	TRBV27	TRBJ2-5	NA	NA
CASRRGTGELFF	TGTGCCAGCCGCCGGGGCACCGGGGAGCTGTTTTTT	12	TRBV28	TRBJ2-2	NA	few
CASSDPVFGEQFF	TGTGCCAGCAGTGATCCTGTCTTCGGTGAGCAGTTCTTC	13	TRBV6-1	TRBJ2-1	NA	NA
CASSTGTGGYEQYF	TGTGCCAGTAGTACCGGGACAGGGGGCTACGAGCAGTACTTC	14	TRBV19	TRBJ2-7	TRBD1	few
CSARVRNEQFF	TGCAGTGCTAGAGTTCGGAATGAGCAGTTCTTC	11	TRBV20-1	TRBJ2-1	NA	NA